Listed here are 24 T cell receptor beta chains from one sample, sequenced in a study of T cell repertoires in cytomegalovirus infection. TCRdb re-analysed the reads in MiXCR, keeping a single row per CDR3 protein. The sample has roughly 150,000 distinct CDR3 sequences; about 20% are singletons. The source material was PBMCs. The receptors originated from a human donor in good health (CMV status not recorded). Some clones in this sample may be carry-over from other donors' samples.

This clonotype was seen a few times. The chain combines TRBV2 with TRBJ2-3; 10 positions match TRBD2. Per the germline V gene, CDR1 is SNHLY and CDR2 is FYNNEI. The CDR3 is made up of 15 amino acids. The V and J ends lost 4 bases and 6 bases, in that order; junction bases with no gene match: 7. This CDR3 reads CASSARLAGVDTQYF. Here the CDR3 DNA reads TGTGCCAGCAGTGCGCGGCTAGCGGGAGTGGATACGCAGTATTTT.

The V gene is TRBV12-3 or TRBV12-4, the J gene TRBJ1-1, with 8 nucleotides matching TRBD1. The CDR3 is 15 amino acids. V shed 5 bases and J 1 base; nucleotides not matched to a gene: 6. DNA of the CDR3: TGTGCCAGCAGTCCCCCGACAGGGGAGAACACTGAAGCTTTCTTT. Residues: CASSPPTGENTEAFF.

This clonotype has at least ten counts. The chain carries TRBV7-3 and TRBJ1-1; TRBD1 matches at 7 bases. The CDR3 runs to 15 residues. Germline trimming cut 3 bases from V and 4 bases from J; bases unmatched to any gene: 8. Per germline, CDR1 SGHTA and CDR2 FQGTGA. The CDR3 sequence is CASSLTPQGGTEAFF. The CDR3 nucleotides read TGTGCCAGCAGCTTGACCCCTCAGGGGGGCACTGAAGCTTTCTTT.

This clonotype showed up just once. CDR3 amino acids: CASSQTGLAKNIQYF. The DNA of the CDR3 is TGCGCCAGCAGCCAGACAGGGCTTGCCAAAAACATTCAGTACTTC. The chain employs TRBV4-1 and TRBJ2-4, with TRBD1 matching 7 bases. V shed 3 bases and J 1 base; nucleotides not matched to a gene: 3. CDR3 length equals 15 residues. Germline V gene sequence: CDR1 MGHRA, CDR2 YSYEKL.

Concerning this clonotype: The junction shows a germline mismatch at one end, possibly a read error. The chain uses TRBV19 and TRBJ1-1, with D unresolved. The CDR3 runs 15 residues. Germline assignment: CDR1 LNHDA and CDR2 SQIVND (reference sequence). The CDR3 nucleotides read TGTGCCAGTAGTGACGGGCCTCCCTTGAAGACTGAAGCTTTCTTT. This translates into CASSDGPPLKTEAFF.

This chain uses TRBV28 with TRBJ1-5; possibly TRBD1 for D (6 bases). Germline V gene lookup returns CDR1 MDHEN and CDR2 SYDVKM. This CDR3 is 13 amino acids long. Trimming took off 7 bases at V and 6 bases at J, with 13 bases between the two ends. The CDR3 DNA reads as TGTGCCAGCATAGAACAGGGAGGTCAGCCCCAGCATTTT. Protein sequence: CASIEQGGQPQHF.

This clonotype occurred a few times. This rearrangement joins TRBV14 to TRBJ2-1, with D perhaps matching TRBD2 (6 bases). Germline loops: CDR1 SGHDN, CDR2 FVKESK. The V gene lost 0 bases and the J gene lost 10 bases, with 10 bases spanning the gap. This CDR3 is built from 13 residues. As DNA, the CDR3 is TGTGCCAGCAGCCAAGAGGGGGGTTGGGAGCAGTTCTTC. Amino acids: CASSQEGGWEQFF.

This sequence joins TRBV5-1 and TRBJ2-2; possible D gene TRBD2, 5 bases. Germline values: CDR1 SGHRS, CDR2 YFSETQ. This CDR3 contains 16 residues. The ends were cut back, 0 bases at V and 6 bases at J, with 15 bases in the middle. The CDR3 sequence is CASSLDPPGIAGELFF. In nucleotides, the CDR3 is TGCGCCAGCAGCTTGGATCCCCCGGGGATCGCCGGGGAGCTGTTTTTT.

This clonotype occurred a few times. The rearrangement uses TRBV6-6 and TRBJ2-1; D is perhaps TRBD2 (6 bases). The germline V gene encodes CDR1 MNHNY and CDR2 SVGAGI (reference sequence). Between the trimmed V and J ends, which lost 2 bases and 4 bases, there was a span of 15 bases. The CDR3 extends over 16 amino acids. DNA of the CDR3: TGTGCCAGCAGTTACGGTTCGGACTACACGTACAATGAGCAGTTCTTC. It translates to CASSYGSDYTYNEQFF.

The chain combines TRBV7-9 with TRBJ2-2; D gene uncertain. In germline, CDR1 is SEHNR, CDR2 FQNEAQ (reference sequence). Deletions cut 0 bases from V and 6 bases from J, with 17 bases between. This CDR3 is 17 amino acids long. CDR3 residues: CASSLARIWTPPGELFF. The CDR3 DNA reads TGTGCCAGCAGCTTAGCTCGGATATGGACCCCCCCCGGGGAGCTGTTTTTT.

Here the CDR3 DNA reads TGTGCCAGCAGCCACACCACTAGGGGGGCTAGAGCCCCCTACAATGAGCAGTTCTTC. It codes for CASSHTTRGARAPYNEQFF. The V call is TRBV11-3, the J call TRBJ2-1; D may match TRBD1 or TRBD2 (6 bases each). CDR3 length equals 19 residues. Germline loops: CDR1 SGHNT, CDR2 YENEEA. The V end lost 5 bases, the J end lost 2 bases, and 25 bases lay between the germline ends. Full variable domain (remainder filled in from reference TRBV11-3 and TRBJ2-1): EAGVVQSPRYKIIEKKQPVAFWCNPISGHNTLYWYLQNLGQGPELLIRYENEEAVDDSQLPKDRFSAERLKGVDSTLKIQPAELGDSAVYLCASSHTTRGARAPYNEQFFGPGTRLTVL.

A few counts support this clonotype. The rearrangement joins TRBV2 to TRBJ2-7; TRBD2 matches 9 bases. CDR3 length: 15 residues. Germline CDR1 and CDR2: SNHLY and FYNNEI. V was clipped by 7 bases and J by 2 bases; unmatched bases: 9. The CDR3, as DNA: TGTGCCAGCACTTTTTTAGCGGGAGAGACCTACGAGCAGTACTTC. Translating gives CASTFLAGETYEQYF.

This clonotype was detected only a few times. The chain employs TRBV6-6 and TRBJ2-7; 9 positions match TRBD1. The V gene end was trimmed by 4 bases and the J gene end by 0 bases; junction bases not matched to a gene: 10. CDR3 length: 17 amino acids. CDR1 and CDR2 from the germline V gene are MNHNY and SVGAGI (reference sequence). The CDR3 coding sequence is TGTGCCAGCAGTTTGGACAGGGGCCTCTCATTCTCCTACGAGCAGTACTTC. It specifies CASSLDRGLSFSYEQYF.

V is TRBV11-2 and J is TRBJ2-3; D is uncertain. CDR1 and CDR2 (germline): SGHAT, FQNNGV. The CDR3 length is 14 residues. Trimming removed 5 bases from V and 2 bases from J, with 11 bases in between. CDR3 loop: CASSPYGHTDTQYF. The CDR3 coding sequence is TGTGCCAGCAGCCCGTACGGCCACACAGATACGCAGTATTTT.

The genes are TRBV15 and TRBJ1-5; 7 positions match TRBD1. Trimming at V came to 1 base and at J to 4 bases, leaving 1 base not matched to a gene. The CDR3 sequence is 14 residues long. The V gene's germline CDR1 is LNHNV and CDR2 YYDKDF (reference sequence). The CDR3 nucleotides are TGTGCCACCAGCAGAGCCAGGGGGAATCAGCCCCAGCATTTT. Its translation: CATSRARGNQPQHF.

At least ten counts were recorded for this clonotype. The chain has TRBV11-1 and TRBJ2-1, with no clear D. With 1 base removed from V and 1 base from J, the gap between germline ends came to 11 bases. This CDR3 region has 16 residues. The V gene's germline CDR1 is SGHAT and CDR2 FQDESV (reference sequence). The CDR3, as DNA: TGTGCCAGCAGCTTAGTGCGGCCCGAGTCCTACAATGAGCAGTTCTTC. The encoded protein is CASSLVRPESYNEQFF.

The CDR3 sequence is CSVEDPSRQLNYGYTF. CDR3 nucleotide sequence: TGCAGCGTTGAAGATCCCTCAAGACAGTTGAACTATGGCTACACCTTC. The chain links TRBV29-1 to TRBJ1-2; possible D gene TRBD1, 5 bases. V was shortened by 0 bases and J by 2 bases, with 16 bases between the two germline ends. Germline values: CDR1 SQVTM, CDR2 ANQGSEA. The CDR3 totals 16 residues.

This clonotype was seen a few times. In DNA form, the CDR3 reads TGTGCCAGCAGTGATACAGGGGTAGATCAGCCCCAGCATTTT. Translating it yields CASSDTGVDQPQHF. The gene calls are TRBV2 and TRBJ1-5, with 7 bases matching TRBD1. CDR1 and CDR2 (germline): SNHLY, FYNNEI. J was trimmed by 5 bases and V by 3 bases; bases with no gene match: 4. The CDR3 is 14 residues long.

The V call is TRBV6-1, the J call TRBJ2-1; 8 nucleotides line up with TRBD1. Germline CDR1 MNHNS, CDR2 SASEGT. CDR3 length: 15 residues. V trimming: 5 bases; J trimming: 4 bases; junction bases outside the gene matches: 7. CDR3 residues: CASSLTGGYYNEQFF. Written as DNA, the CDR3 is TGTGCCAGCAGTCTCACAGGGGGTTATTACAATGAGCAGTTCTTC.

This clonotype was picked up many times. V and J are TRBV12-3 or TRBV12-4 and TRBJ2-1, with D hard to call. The CDR3 is 13 amino acids. V gave up 5 bases and J gave up 8 bases, with 13 bases separating them. This chain's CDR3 is CASSPRVPDEQFF. The CDR3, as DNA: TGTGCCAGCAGTCCCCGGGTCCCGGATGAGCAGTTCTTC.

This clonotype appeared a few times. The chain joins TRBV7-2 to TRBJ2-7, with unresolved D. Trimming shortened V by 5 bases and J by 3 bases, and 5 bases separated the two germline ends. The CDR3 covers 11 residues. Per the germline V gene, CDR1 is SGHTA and CDR2 is FQGNSA. As DNA, the CDR3 is TGTGCCAGCAGCCAGATCTACGAGCAGTACTTC. Its translation is CASSQIYEQYF.

This clonotype occurred many times. The chain couples TRBV7-2 to TRBJ2-1, with a tentative D call TRBD2 (5 bases). Germline values: CDR1 SGHTA, CDR2 FQGNSA. Trimming shortened V by 5 bases and J by 10 bases, and 15 bases separated the two germline ends. The CDR3 is 13 residues long. In nucleotides, the CDR3 is TGTGCCAGCAGCCCACGTATGGGGAGAGAGCAGTTCTTC. It yields the protein CASSPRMGREQFF.

The chain links TRBV15 to TRBJ2-5; 9 bases are a match to TRBD2. Unmatched junction bases numbered 13, after V lost 0 bases and J lost 5 bases. The CDR3 contains 18 residues. Germline CDR1 is LNHNV and CDR2 is YYDKDF (reference sequence). CDR3 in amino acids: CATSRDPLPSGGRETQYF. The CDR3 DNA follows: TGTGCCACCAGCAGAGATCCCCTCCCCAGCGGGGGGCGGGAGACCCAGTACTTC.

This clonotype was counted at least ten times. The chain joins TRBV28 to TRBJ2-2, with 8 bases aligning to TRBD1. CDR1 and CDR2 from the germline V gene are MDHEN and SYDVKM. After removal of 6 bases from V and 3 bases from J, the junction contained 3 bases not matched to a gene. The CDR3 runs 14 residues. The CDR3 DNA follows: TGTGCCAGCAGGCAGGGGGCAGACACCGGGGAGCTGTTTTTT. Amino acids: CASRQGADTGELFF.